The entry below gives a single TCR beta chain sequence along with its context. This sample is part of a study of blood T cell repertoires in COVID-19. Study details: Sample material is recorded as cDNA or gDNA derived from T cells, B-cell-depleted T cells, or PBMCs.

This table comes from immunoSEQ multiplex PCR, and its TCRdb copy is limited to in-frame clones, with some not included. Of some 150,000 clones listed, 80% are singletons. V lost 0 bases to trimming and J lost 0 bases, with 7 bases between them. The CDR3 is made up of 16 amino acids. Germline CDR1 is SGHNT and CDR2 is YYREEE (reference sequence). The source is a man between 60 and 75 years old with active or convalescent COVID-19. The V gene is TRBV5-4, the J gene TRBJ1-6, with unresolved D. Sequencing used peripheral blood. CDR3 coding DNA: TGTGCCAGCAGCTTGGAAGGGAGCTCCTATAATTCACCCCTCCACTTT. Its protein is CASSLEGSSYNSPLHF.